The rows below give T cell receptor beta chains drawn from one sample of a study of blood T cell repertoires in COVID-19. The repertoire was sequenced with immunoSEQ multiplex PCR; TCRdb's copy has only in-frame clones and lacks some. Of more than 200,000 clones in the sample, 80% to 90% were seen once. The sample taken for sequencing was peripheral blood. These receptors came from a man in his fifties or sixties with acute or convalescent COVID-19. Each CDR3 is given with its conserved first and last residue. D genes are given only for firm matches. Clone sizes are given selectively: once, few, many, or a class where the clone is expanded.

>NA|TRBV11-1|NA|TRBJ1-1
CASSLQLMNTEAFF
TGTGCCAGCAGCCTACAGCTTATGAACACTGAAGCTTTCTTT
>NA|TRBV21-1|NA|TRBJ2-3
CAGYTQYF
TGTGCCGGCTATACGCAGTATTTT
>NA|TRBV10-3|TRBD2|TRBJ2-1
CAISSPGLAEPSSYNEQFF
TGTGCCATCAGTTCCCCGGGACTAGCGGAGCCGAGCTCCTACAATGAGCAGTTCTTC
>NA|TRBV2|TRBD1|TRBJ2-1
CASRGDSYNEQFF
TGTGCCAGCAGAGGGGACAGCTACAATGAGCAGTTCTTC
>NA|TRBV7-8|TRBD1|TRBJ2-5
CASTRGTTQETQYF
TGTGCCAGCACCAGGGGGACAACCCAAGAGACCCAGTACTTC
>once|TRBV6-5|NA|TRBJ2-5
CASTGIRQGGETQYF
TGTGCCAGCACCGGGATCCGGCAGGGGGGAGAGACCCAGTACTTC
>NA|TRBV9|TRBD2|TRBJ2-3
CASSLERGGGADTQYF
TGTGCCAGCAGCCTCGAGCGGGGCGGGGGGGCAGATACGCAGTATTTT
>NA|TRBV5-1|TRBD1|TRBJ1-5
CASSPRPTGDGDQPQHF
TGCGCCAGCAGCCCTCGCCCGACAGGGGATGGAGATCAGCCCCAGCATTTT
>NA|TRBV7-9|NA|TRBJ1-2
CASSLGTYYGYTF
TGTGCCAGCAGCTTAGGTACATACTATGGCTACACCTTC
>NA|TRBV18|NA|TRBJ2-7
CASSPPALQRSYEQYF
TGTGCCAGCTCCCCGCCCGCTTTGCAGCGCTCCTACGAGCAGTACTTC
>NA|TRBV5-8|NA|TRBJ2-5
CASSNPGLQETQYF
TGTGCCAGCAGCAACCCAGGGCTCCAAGAGACCCAGTACTTC
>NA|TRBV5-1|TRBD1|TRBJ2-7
CASSLQGQRPKGGEQYF
TGCGCCAGCAGCTTGCAGGGACAGAGACCAAAAGGGGGCGAGCAGTACTTC
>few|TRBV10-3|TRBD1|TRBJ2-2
CAISVGTVTNTGELFF
TGTGCCATCAGTGTGGGGACAGTTACGAACACCGGGGAGCTGTTTTTT
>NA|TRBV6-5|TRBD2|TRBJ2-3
CASSSGGRATDTQYF
TGTGCCAGTTCGTCGGGCGGGAGGGCCACAGATACGCAGTATTTT
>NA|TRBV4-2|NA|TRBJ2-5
CASSRQDYQETQYF
TGTGCCAGCAGCCGCCAGGACTATCAAGAGACCCAGTACTTC
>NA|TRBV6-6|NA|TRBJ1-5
CASSYGQGWPQHF
TGTGCCAGCAGTTACGGGCAGGGTTGGCCCCAGCATTTT
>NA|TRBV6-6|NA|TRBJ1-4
CASSLGGTNEKLFF
TGTGCCAGCAGTCTAGGGGGAACTAATGAAAAACTGTTTTTT
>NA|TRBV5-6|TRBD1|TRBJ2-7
CASSFTGTGGHEQYF
TGTGCCAGCAGCTTTACCGGGACAGGGGGCCACGAGCAGTACTTC
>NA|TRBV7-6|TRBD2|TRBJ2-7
CASSLFFPGLAGDEQYF
TGTGCCAGCAGCCTGTTCTTCCCGGGACTAGCGGGAGACGAGCAGTACTTC
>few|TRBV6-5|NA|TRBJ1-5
CASSQHRDSNQPQHF
TGTGCCAGCAGTCAACACAGGGATAGCAATCAGCCCCAGCATTTT
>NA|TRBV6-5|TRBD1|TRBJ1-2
CASISGGNYYGYTF
TGTGCCAGCATTTCAGGGGGGAATTACTATGGCTACACCTTC
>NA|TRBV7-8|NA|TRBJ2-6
CASGGSLTSGANVLTF
TGTGCCAGCGGCGGTAGCCTCACCTCTGGGGCCAACGTCCTGACTTTC
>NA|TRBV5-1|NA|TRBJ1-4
CASSLTGYEKLFF
TGCGCCAGCAGCTTGACAGGTTATGAAAAACTGTTTTTT
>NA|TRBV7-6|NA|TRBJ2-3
CASSSRRGPSTDTQYF
TGTGCCAGCAGCTCGAGGAGGGGACCCAGCACAGATACGCAGTATTTT
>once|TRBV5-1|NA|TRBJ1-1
CASSLAGQRNTEAFF
TGCGCCAGCAGCTTGGCCGGTCAAAGGAACACTGAAGCTTTCTTT
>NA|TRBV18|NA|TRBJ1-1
CASSPVTGLNTEAFF
TGTGCCAGCTCACCAGTCACAGGGTTGAACACTGAAGCTTTCTTT
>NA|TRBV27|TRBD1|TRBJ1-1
CASSSGQGLENTEAFF
TGTGCCAGCAGTTCCGGACAGGGTCTGGAGAACACTGAAGCTTTCTTT
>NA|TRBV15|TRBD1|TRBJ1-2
CATSRGQGDGYTF
TGTGCCACCAGCAGAGGACAGGGGGATGGCTACACCTTC
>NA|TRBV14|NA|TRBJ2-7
CASSQEFQRSPYEQYF
TGTGCCAGCAGCCAAGAATTCCAGCGGTCCCCCTACGAGCAGTACTTC
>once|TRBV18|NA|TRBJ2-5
CASSPGQQETQYF
TGTGCCAGCTCACCGGGGCAGCAAGAGACCCAGTACTTC
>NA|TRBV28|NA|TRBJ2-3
CASSFEASTDTQYF
TGTGCCAGCAGTTTTGAGGCGTCCACAGATACGCAGTATTTT
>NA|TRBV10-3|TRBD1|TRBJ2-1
CAISGTGNEQFF
TGTGCCATCAGCGGGACAGGCAATGAGCAGTTCTTC
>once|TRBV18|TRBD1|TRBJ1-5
CASSPVHGTGGYQPQHF
TGTGCCAGCTCCCCTGTCCATGGGACAGGGGGCTATCAGCCCCAGCATTTT
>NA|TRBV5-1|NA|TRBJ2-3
CASRSGTDTQYF
TGCGCCAGCAGATCCGGGACAGATACGCAGTATTTT
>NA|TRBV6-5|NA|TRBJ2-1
CASRIRGRNEQFF
TGTGCCAGCAGGATCAGGGGACGGAATGAGCAGTTCTTC
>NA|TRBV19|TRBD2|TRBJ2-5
CASSMGPTAGWGGETQYF
TGTGCCAGTAGTATGGGCCCCACTGCGGGGTGGGGAGGGGAGACCCAGTACTTC
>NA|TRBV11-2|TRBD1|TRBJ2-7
CASSSWTGDSSYEQYF
TGTGCCAGCAGCTCGTGGACAGGGGATAGCTCCTACGAGCAGTACTTC
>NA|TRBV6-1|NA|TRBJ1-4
CASSEGEVWNEKLFF
TGTGCCAGCAGTGAAGGGGAGGTTTGGAATGAAAAACTGTTTTTT
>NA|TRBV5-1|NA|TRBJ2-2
CASSFDAGANTGELFF
TGCGCCAGCAGCTTCGATGCAGGTGCGAACACCGGGGAGCTGTTTTTT
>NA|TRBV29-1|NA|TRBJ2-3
CSVEGGTDTQYF
TGCAGCGTTGAGGGCGGCACAGATACGCAGTATTTT
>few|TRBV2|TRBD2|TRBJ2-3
CASKDWSTSGTDTQYF
TGTGCCAGCAAGGACTGGTCGACTAGCGGCACAGATACGCAGTATTTT
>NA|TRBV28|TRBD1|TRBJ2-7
CASSQGGLSYEQYF
TGTGCCAGCAGTCAAGGGGGCCTCTCCTACGAGCAGTACTTC
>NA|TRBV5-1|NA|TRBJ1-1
CASSLAGTQSSFF
TGCGCCAGCAGCTTGGCCGGGACACAGAGCTCTTTCTTT
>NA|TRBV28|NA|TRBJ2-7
CASSLDRNEQYF
TGTGCCAGCAGTTTGGACAGAAACGAGCAGTACTTC
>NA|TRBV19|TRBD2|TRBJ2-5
CASSKGSREAQYF
TGTGCCAGTAGTAAAGGGTCCCGGGAGGCCCAGTACTTC
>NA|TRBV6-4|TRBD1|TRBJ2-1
CASSQGVRNEQFF
TGTGCCAGCAGCCAGGGGGTTCGGAATGAGCAGTTCTTC
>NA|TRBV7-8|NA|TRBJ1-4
CASSLSRGLGIEKLFF
TGTGCCAGCAGCTTATCGCGGGGGCTGGGAATTGAAAAACTGTTTTTT
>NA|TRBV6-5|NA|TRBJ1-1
CASSYSRAGTEAFF
TGTGCCAGCAGTTACTCTCGGGCGGGCACTGAAGCTTTCTTT
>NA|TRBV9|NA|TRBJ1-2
CASSVVEPGGYGYTF
TGTGCCAGCAGCGTAGTGGAACCAGGAGGCTATGGCTACACCTTC
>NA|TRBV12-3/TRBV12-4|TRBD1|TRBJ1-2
CASSPTGVGGYTF
TGTGCCAGCAGTCCAACAGGGGTGGGTGGCTACACCTTC
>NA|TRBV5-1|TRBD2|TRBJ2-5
CASSSGLAEETQYF
TGCGCCAGCAGCTCAGGACTAGCGGAAGAGACCCAGTACTTC
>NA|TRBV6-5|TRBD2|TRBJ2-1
CASSYSGGSSYNEQFF
TGTGCCAGCAGTTACTCTGGCGGGAGTTCCTACAATGAGCAGTTCTTC
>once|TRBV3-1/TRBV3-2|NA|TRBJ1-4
CASSHSARANEKLFF
TGTGCCAGCAGCCATTCTGCGAGGGCTAATGAAAAACTGTTTTTT
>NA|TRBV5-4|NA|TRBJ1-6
CASSLGDIGDSPLHF
TGTGCCAGCAGCTTGGGGGACATTGGGGATTCACCCCTCCACTTT